These 9 T cell receptor beta chains share one sample of origin, sequenced in a study of beta chain features in type 1 diabetes. Antigen specificity for these receptors is unknown. Study results and caveats: Shorter TCRB CDR3s, moderately but significantly so, were found in Type 1 diabetes patients in all four CD4+ subsets.

Since all of the isolated RNA was reverse transcribed, expressed TCRB transcripts were what got sequenced. Sequenced by immunoSEQ multiplex PCR; TCRdb stores in-frame clones only, minus some. Here the sample spans 45,000 to 60,000 clones, 55% to 70% being singletons. The specimen was stem cell memory CD4+ T cells from blood. The origin of the receptors is a woman aged 25 to 45 with type 1 diabetes.

This clone came up a few times. The chain links TRBV7-9 to TRBJ1-5; TRBD1 matches 7 bases. CDR3 length: 14 amino acids. Germline V gene data show CDR1 as SEHNR and CDR2 as FQNEAQ (reference sequence). Trimming cost V 5 bases and J 1 base; bases outside gene matches: 2. Written as DNA, the CDR3 is TGTGCCAGCAGCCGACAGGGCAGCAATCAGCCCCAGCATTTT. Protein product: CASSRQGSNQPQHF.

CDR3 loop: CAWSVQSNQPQHF. In nucleotides, the CDR3 is TGTGCCTGGAGTGTACAGAGCAATCAGCCCCAGCATTTT. The chain recombines TRBV30 with TRBJ1-5; D remains unclear. V was clipped by 0 bases and J by 1 base, with 4 bases between them. CDR1 and CDR2 from the germline V gene are GTSNPN and SVGIG (reference sequence). The CDR3 runs to 13 residues.

The chain has TRBV15 and TRBJ2-7; 8 bases agree with TRBD2. Germline CDR1 LNHNV, CDR2 YYDKDF (reference sequence). V shed 6 bases and J 1 base; nucleotides not matched to a gene: 5. This CDR3 comprises 14 residues. This CDR3 is CATRERELSYEQYF. CDR3 sequence (DNA): TGTGCCACCAGGGAGCGGGAGCTTTCCTACGAGCAGTACTTC.

This chain connects TRBV5-4 to TRBJ2-7, with 7 bases aligning to TRBD2. Per germline, CDR1 SGHNT and CDR2 YYREEE (reference sequence). Trimming removed 5 bases from V and 11 bases from J; junction bases left unmatched: 13. The CDR3 is 13 residues long. CDR3 sequence (DNA): TGTGCCAGCAGTCGTAGCGGGTCGACCGTGGAGTACTTC. Encoded protein: CASSRSGSTVEYF.

The chain combines TRBV15 with TRBJ2-1, with 9 bases identical to TRBD2. V dropped 5 bases and J dropped 3; count of bases not matched to a gene: 5. This CDR3 region has 15 residues. Germline V lookup: CDR1 LNHNV, CDR2 YYDKDF (reference sequence). CDR3 DNA sequence: TGTGCCACCAGCCCGACTAGCGGTAGCTACAATGAGCAGTTCTTC. Translating it yields CATSPTSGSYNEQFF. Combining the CDR3 with reference TRBV15 and TRBJ2-1 gives the whole variable domain DAMVIQNPRYQVTQFGKPVTLSCSQTLNHNVMYWYQQKSSQAPKLLFHYYDKDFNNEADTPDNFQSRRPNTSFCFLDIRSPGLGDTAMYLCATSPTSGSYNEQFFGPGTRLTVL.

The J gene is TRBJ1-5, the V gene TRBV15; tentatively, D is TRBD1 (6 bases). Germline V gene sequence: CDR1 LNHNV, CDR2 YYDKDF (reference sequence). V shed 8 bases and J shed 3 bases, with 17 bases lying between them. The CDR3 runs to 15 residues. For the CDR3, the DNA is TGTGCCACCGCCAGGGAGGGGGACACCAATCAGCCCCAGCATTTT. Its translation is CATAREGDTNQPQHF.

The chain employs TRBV7-9 and TRBJ2-1; 8 nucleotides agree with TRBD2. The CDR3 extends over 15 amino acids. V was pared by 1 base and J by 8 bases, with 7 bases of the junction left unmatched. CDR1 SEHNR and CDR2 FQNEAQ come from the germline V gene (reference sequence). The CDR3 region has the DNA TGTGCCAGCAGCTTAGTCGGTAGCGGGACCGATGAGCAGTTCTTC. It encodes CASSLVGSGTDEQFF.

DNA for the CDR3: TGTGCCTGGAGTGCCTTCACAGATACGCAGTATTTT. Protein sequence: CAWSAFTDTQYF. The genes are TRBV30 and TRBJ2-3; D is uncertain. This CDR3 is 12 amino acids long. CDR1 GTSNPN and CDR2 SVGIG come from the germline V gene (reference sequence). The germline V and J ends were trimmed by 1 base and 2 bases, with 4 bases remaining between them.

The chain links TRBV2 to TRBJ1-2; the match to TRBD1 covers 7 bases. The CDR3 contains 14 residues. The junction had 6 bases not matched to a gene; V was cut back by 5 bases and J by 3 bases. Germline V CDR1 and CDR2: SNHLY, FYNNEI. For the CDR3, the DNA is TGTGCCAGCAGTCAAGTTCAGGGGGACTATGGCTACACCTTC. Its translation: CASSQVQGDYGYTF.